The clone carrying this T cell receptor (beta chain) has ten or more counts. What it recognizes is unknown. The sample originates from a study of T cell repertoires in cytomegalovirus infection. Study as a whole: Shared public TCR beta signatures pointed to both CMV infection and a matching HLA type.

V was pared by 10 bases and J by 4 bases, with 10 bases between. There are 12 residues in the CDR3. Study findings and constraints: The cumulative frequency of public TCR beta families distinguished individuals who carried CMV together with the relevant HLA. HLA-C-restricted CMV-specific TCR beta clonotypes prevailed in the ex vivo response.

Using its own MiXCR run on the reads, TCRdb lists one record per CDR3 protein. The sample lists fewer than 900,000 distinct CDR3 sequences; almost 30% were seen once. V gene TRBV12-3 or TRBV12-4 combines with J gene TRBJ1-4, with D maybe TRBD1 (5 bases). The sequence was collected from a human donor in good health (CMV status not recorded). Some clones in this sample may be carry-over from other donors' samples. Sequencing was performed on cultured CD8+ T cells from PBMCs, taken from culture after CMV antigen stimulation. In nucleotides, the CDR3 is TGTGCCACCAGGGATGTTAATGAAAAACTGTTTTTT. This translates into CATRDVNEKLFF.